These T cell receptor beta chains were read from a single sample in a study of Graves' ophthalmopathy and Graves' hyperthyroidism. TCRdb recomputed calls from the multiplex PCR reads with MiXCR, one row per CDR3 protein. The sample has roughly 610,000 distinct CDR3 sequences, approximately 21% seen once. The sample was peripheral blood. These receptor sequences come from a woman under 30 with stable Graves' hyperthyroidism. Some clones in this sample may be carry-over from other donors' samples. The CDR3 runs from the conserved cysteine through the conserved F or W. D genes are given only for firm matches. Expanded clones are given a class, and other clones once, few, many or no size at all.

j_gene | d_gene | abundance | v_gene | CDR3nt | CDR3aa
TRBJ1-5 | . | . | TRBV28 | TGTGCCAGCACCACGAATCAGGGAGGCAATCAGCCCCAGCATTTT | CASTTNQGGNQPQHF
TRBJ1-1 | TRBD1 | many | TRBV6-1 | TGTGCCAGCAACAGGGCCCAGGGGGACACTGAAGCTTTCTTT | CASNRAQGDTEAFF
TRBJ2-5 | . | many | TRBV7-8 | TGTGCCAGCAGCCCGGCTGTCGGAGAGACCCAGTACTTC | CASSPAVGETQYF
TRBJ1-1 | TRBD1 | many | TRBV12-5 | TGTGCTAGTGGTTTGGGGGACAGGGCCGAAGCTTTCTTT | CASGLGDRAEAFF
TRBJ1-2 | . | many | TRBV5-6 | TGTGCCAGCAGCTTCCAGGCAGACTATGGCTACACCTTC | CASSFQADYGYTF
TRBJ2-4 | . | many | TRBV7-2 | TGTGCCAGCAGCTTATCGAGTCGCATTCAGTACTTC | CASSLSSRIQYF
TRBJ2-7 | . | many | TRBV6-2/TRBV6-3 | TGTGCCAGCAGTTCCGTGGGTAGCGGACGCTACGAGCAGTACTTC | CASSSVGSGRYEQYF
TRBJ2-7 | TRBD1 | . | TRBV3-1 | TGTGCCAGCAGCCCCCCACGGGGACAGGGCACCTACGAGCAGTACTTC | CASSPPRGQGTYEQYF
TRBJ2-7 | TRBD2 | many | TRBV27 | TGTGCCAGCGGGACTAGCGGGATCTACGAGCAGTACTTC | CASGTSGIYEQYF
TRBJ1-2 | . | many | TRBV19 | TGTGCCAGTAGTATAGAGGGCGGTACTGGCTACACCTTC | CASSIEGGTGYTF
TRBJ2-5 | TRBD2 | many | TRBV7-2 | TGTGCCAGCAGCGTAACTAGCGGGAGGGGGGAGACCCAGTACTTC | CASSVTSGRGETQYF
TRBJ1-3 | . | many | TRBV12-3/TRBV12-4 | TGTGCCAGCAGTTTAAGGAGGGCTGGAAACACCATATATTTT | CASSLRRAGNTIYF
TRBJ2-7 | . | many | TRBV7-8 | TGTGCCAGCAGCTTCCTCCCGGACACGTCCTACGAGCAGTACTTC | CASSFLPDTSYEQYF
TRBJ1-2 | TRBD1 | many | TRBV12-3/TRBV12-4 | TGTGCCAGCAGCTACACAGGGGCGCAAGGCTACACCTTC | CASSYTGAQGYTF
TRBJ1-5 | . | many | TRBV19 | TGTGCCAGTAGTATGTCAGGGGCACTTGGGGTAGTGAATCAGCCCCAGCATTTT | CASSMSGALGVVNQPQHF
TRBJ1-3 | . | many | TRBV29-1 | TGCAGCGTTGAACCAGGGGACGCCGGAAACACCATATATTTT | CSVEPGDAGNTIYF
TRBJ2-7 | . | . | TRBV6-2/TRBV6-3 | TGTGCCAGCAGCGATTCAAGGGGATTCAACTACGAGCAGTACTTC | CASSDSRGFNYEQYF